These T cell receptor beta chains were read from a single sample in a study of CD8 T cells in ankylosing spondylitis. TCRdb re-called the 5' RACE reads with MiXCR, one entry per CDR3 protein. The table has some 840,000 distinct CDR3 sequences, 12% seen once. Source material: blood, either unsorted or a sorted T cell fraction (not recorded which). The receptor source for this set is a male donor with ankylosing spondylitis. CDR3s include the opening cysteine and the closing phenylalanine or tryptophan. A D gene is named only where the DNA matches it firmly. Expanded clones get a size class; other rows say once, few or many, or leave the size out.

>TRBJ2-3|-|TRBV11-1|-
TGTGCCAGCAGCTTAGGTCTAGCCCCCACAGATACGCAGTATTTT
CASSLGLAPTDTQYF
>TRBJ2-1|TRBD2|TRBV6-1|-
TGTGCCACGAATCTAGCGGGGGTTCGTAATGAGCAGTTCTTC
CATNLAGVRNEQFF
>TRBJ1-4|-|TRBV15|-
TGTGCCACCAGCAGAGTTCGGATAACTAATGAAAAACTGTTTTTT
CATSRVRITNEKLFF
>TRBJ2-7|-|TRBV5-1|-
TGCGCCAGCAGCTTACAGGACCCCCGGCGAGGCGAGCAGTACTTC
CASSLQDPRRGEQYF
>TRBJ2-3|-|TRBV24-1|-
TGTGCCACCAGTGCGCGCTTCCCCACAGATACGCAGTATTTT
CATSARFPTDTQYF
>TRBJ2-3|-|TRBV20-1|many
TGCAGTGCTAGAAAGGCAGGCGGCACAGATACGCAGTATTTT
CSARKAGGTDTQYF
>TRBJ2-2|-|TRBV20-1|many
TGCAGCTCTAGGACTTATTCGAACACCGGGGAGCTGTTTTTT
CSSRTYSNTGELFF
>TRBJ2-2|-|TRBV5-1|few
TGCGCCAGCAGCTTGGGGGTCCCTTTGAACACCGGGGAGCTGTTTTTT
CASSLGVPLNTGELFF
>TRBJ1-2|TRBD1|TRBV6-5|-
TGTGCCAGCAAGACAGGGTCCTATGGCTACACCTTC
CASKTGSYGYTF
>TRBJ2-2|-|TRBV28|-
TGTGCCAGCATCATGGCCACCTCCACCGGGGAGCTGTTTTTT
CASIMATSTGELFF
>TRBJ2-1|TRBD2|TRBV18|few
TGTGCCAGCTCACTGACTAGCGGCTATGACAATGAGCAGTTCTTC
CASSLTSGYDNEQFF
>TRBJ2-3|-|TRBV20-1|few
TGCAGTGCTAGGGGGGGTGACCCAGATACGCAGTATTTT
CSARGGDPDTQYF
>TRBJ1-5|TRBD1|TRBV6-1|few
TGTGCCAGCAATACCCGGGTGGTCCGGGACAGGGGGCGGAATCAGCCCCAGCATTTT
CASNTRVVRDRGRNQPQHF
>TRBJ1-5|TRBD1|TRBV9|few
TGTGCCAGCAGCGTATCGGGACAGGGTGGACAGCCCCAGCATTTT
CASSVSGQGGQPQHF
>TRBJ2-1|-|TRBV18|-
TGTGCCAGCTCACCCCCCCGAAAAGGCGTGAATTACAATGAGCAGTTCTTC
CASSPPRKGVNYNEQFF
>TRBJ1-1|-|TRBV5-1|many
TGCGCCAGCAGCTTGGTCGGAGGGGAGAAAAGCGCTGAAGCTTTCTTT
CASSLVGGEKSAEAFF
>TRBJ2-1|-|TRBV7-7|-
TGTGCTAGCAGCTTAGTGCAAACGAATGAGCAGTTCTTC
CASSLVQTNEQFF
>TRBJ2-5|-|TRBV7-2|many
TGTGCCAGCAGCGTCTCCTCCCAAGCGGAGACCCAGTACTTC
CASSVSSQAETQYF
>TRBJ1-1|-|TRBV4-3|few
TGCGCCAGCAGCCAAGACAGACACCCTACAGCTTTCTTT
CASSQDRHPTAFF
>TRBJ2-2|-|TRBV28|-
TGTGCCAGCAGTTTAACAGCAAGCACCGGGGAGCTGTTTTTT
CASSLTASTGELFF
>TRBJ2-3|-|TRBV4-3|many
TGCGCCAGCAGCCCCTCGGGGGTGGATACGCAGTATTTT
CASSPSGVDTQYF
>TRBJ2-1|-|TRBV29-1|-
TGCAGCGTCGGGGACACGGAGCAGTTCTTC
CSVGDTEQFF
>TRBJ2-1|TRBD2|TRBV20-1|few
TGCAGTGCTGGCGGGGGGGCGAGCTCCTACAATGAGCAGTTCTTC
CSAGGGASSYNEQFF
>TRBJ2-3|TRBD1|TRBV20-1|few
TGCAGTGCTGCCAACCGGGACAGTTACACAGATACGCAGTATTTT
CSAANRDSYTDTQYF
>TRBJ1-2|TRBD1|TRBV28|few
TGTGCCAGCAGCCGCCCGGGACAGGGGGCCTATGGCTACACCTTC
CASSRPGQGAYGYTF
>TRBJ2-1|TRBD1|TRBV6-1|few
TGTGCCAGCAAGTCGAAGGACAGGGGGTACAATGAGCAGTTCTTC
CASKSKDRGYNEQFF
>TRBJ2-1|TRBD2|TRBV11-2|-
TGTGCCAGCAGCTTTGCGGGGGGGGGGTACAATGAGCAGTTCTTC
CASSFAGGGYNEQFF
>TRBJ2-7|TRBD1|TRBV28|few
TGTGCCAGCAGCACGTCACAGGGGGCGCGAGATGAGCAGTACTTC
CASSTSQGARDEQYF
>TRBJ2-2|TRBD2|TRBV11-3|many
TGTGCCAGCAGCCCGCAAGCGGGAGGGACGAACACCGGGGAGCTGTTTTTT
CASSPQAGGTNTGELFF